This section outlines one TCR beta chain sequence together with its context. At one of its ends the junction is not consistent with the germline gene, which may arise from a read error. The data stem from a study of OX40 agonist ivuxolimab in advanced cancers. Study as a whole: In this trial design, patients received ivuxolimab intravenously at 0.01 to 10 mg/kg every 2 weeks.

Produced via immunoSEQ multiplex PCR; TCRdb's table is partial and in-frame only. Found here are tens of thousands of clones, about 86% of them singletons; the top ten hold roughly 3%. This receptor was identified in an adult with an advanced solid tumor such as melanoma, head and neck, liver or kidney cancer. Sequenced material: CD4+ or CD8+ T cells sorted from blood, taken in a trial of the OX40 agonist ivuxolimab.

For the CDR3, the DNA is TGTGCCAGCAGCTTGGCTCGACAGGGGTATCAGCCCCAGCATTTT. Amino acids: CASSLARQGYQPQHF. The chain employs TRBV5-1 and TRBJ1-5; 8 bases agree with TRBD1. CDR1 SGHRS and CDR2 YFSETQ come from the germline V gene. The CDR3 spans 15 residues. Full variable domain (remainder filled in from reference TRBV5-1 and TRBJ1-5): KAGVTQTPRYLIKTRGQQVTLSCSPISGHRSVSWYQQTPGQGLQFLFEYFSETQRNKGNFPGRFSGRQFSNSRSEMNVSTLELGDSALYLCASSLARQGYQPQHFGDGTRLSIL.